The next 20 T cell receptor beta chains were all read from a single sample in a study of response to subunit inactivated influenza vaccine. One entry per CDR3 protein, called by TCRdb with MiXCR from the RT-PCR reads. Of 700,000 to 900,000 distinct CDR3 sequences in the sample, 21% were seen once. The starting material was PBMCs from blood, obtained roughly 5 days after vaccination. The receptor set was obtained from a man in his forties or fifties who received an inactivated influenza vaccine.

In its sample, this clonotype was seen a few times. This chain connects TRBV6-5 to TRBJ2-1; unclear D gene. The CDR3 has 15 residues. The V end was cut by 4 bases, the J end by 2 bases, with 12 bases between. CDR1 and CDR2 (germline): MNHEY, SVGAGI. CDR3 residues: CASSFRLDAYNEQFF. The DNA for the CDR3 is TGTGCCAGCAGTTTTAGGCTAGATGCCTACAATGAGCAGTTCTTC.

This clonotype was detected a few times. The V and J genes are TRBV9 and TRBJ1-1; D is ambiguous. The V and J ends lost 4 bases and 4 bases respectively, with 11 bases between them. Germline assignment: CDR1 SGDLS and CDR2 YYNGEE. This CDR3 contains 13 residues. The CDR3 spells CASSKRVGTEAFF. The CDR3 coding sequence is TGTGCCAGCAGCAAGAGGGTGGGCACTGAAGCTTTCTTT.

In the case of this clonotype: The junction does not match germline at one end; this may be a read error. The chain recombines TRBV11-2 with TRBJ2-1, with D unresolved. Germline loops: CDR1 SGHAT, CDR2 FQNNGV. The CDR3 is made up of 15 amino acids. For the CDR3, the DNA is TGTGCCAGCAGCTTAGGGTTGGGTCTACGCGATGAGAAGTTCTTC. This encodes CASSLGLGLRDEKFF. The full variable domain, its missing parts supplied by reference TRBV11-2 and TRBJ2-1, is EAGVAQSPRYKIIEKRQSVAFWCNPISGHATLYWYQQILGQGPKLLIQFQNNGVVDDSQLPKDRFSAERLKGVDSTLKIQPAKLEDSAVYLCASSLGLGLRDEKFFGPGTRLTVL.

This clonotype was picked up a small number of times. The chain joins TRBV12-3 or TRBV12-4 to TRBJ2-7; weak D call: TRBD2 (5 bases). This CDR3 is built from 13 residues. V lost 5 bases to trimming and J lost 3 bases, with 11 bases between them. CDR3 sequence (DNA): TGTGCCAGCAGTCGCAGACTAATCTACGAGCAGTACTTC. Its protein product is CASSRRLIYEQYF.

The chain employs TRBV27 and TRBJ2-7; TRBD2 might be the D (7 bases). The CDR3 totals 16 residues. Germline V lookup: CDR1 MNHEY, CDR2 SMNVEV (reference sequence). Trimming took 5 bases from V and 5 from J, leaving 22 bases between them. CDR3: CASSLLGGGPRDEQYF. In DNA, the CDR3 is TGTGCCAGCAGTCTATTAGGGGGAGGGCCGAGGGACGAGCAGTACTTC.

Concerning this clonotype: This may stem from a read error, because a much larger clone lies one nucleotide away. The genes are TRBV3-1 and TRBJ2-1; TRBD2 matches at 8 bases. This CDR3 spans 17 amino acids. The germline CDR1 and CDR2 sequences are LGHDT and YNNKEL (reference sequence). The CDR3 sequence: CATSPTLGAGVRIEQFF. The CDR3 DNA sequence: TGTGCCACCAGCCCAACCCTGGGAGCGGGAGTTAGGATTGAGCAGTTCTTC.

V gene TRBV20-1 combines with J gene TRBJ2-3, with TRBD2 matching 7 bases. The ends lost 2 bases at V and 6 bases at J; junction bases unmatched: 5. This CDR3 spans 13 amino acids. Per the germline V gene, CDR1 is DFQATT and CDR2 is SNEGSKA (reference sequence). CDR3 in amino acids: CSARLAGADTQYF. The DNA of the CDR3 is TGCAGTGCTAGACTGGCGGGAGCCGATACGCAGTATTTT.

This chain links TRBV6-1 with TRBJ2-3, with a tentative D call TRBD2 (7 bases). CDR1 and CDR2 from the germline V gene are MNHNS and SASEGT. The V end lost 4 bases, the J end lost 4 bases, and 27 bases lay between the germline ends. This CDR3 region has 19 residues. The CDR3 sequence: CASSVGGRRPISLADTQYF. The CDR3 nucleotides are TGTGCCAGCAGTGTCGGGGGGCGGAGGCCTATCAGCTTGGCAGATACGCAGTATTTT.

This clonotype occurred a few times. This chain joins TRBV6-1 and TRBJ2-7, with D perhaps matching TRBD2 (7 bases). Trimming took 6 bases from V and 0 from J, leaving 18 bases between them. This CDR3 is built from 16 residues. Germline CDR1 reads MNHNS; CDR2 reads SASEGT. The CDR3 protein is CASSTGGGTYSYEQYF. The CDR3 DNA sequence: TGTGCCAGCAGCACCGGGGGAGGGACATACTCCTACGAGCAGTACTTC.

This clonotype was detected ten times or more. This sequence joins TRBV18 and TRBJ2-1, with TRBD1 matching 8 bases. Unmatched junction bases numbered 4, after V lost 0 bases and J lost 6 bases. The CDR3 spans 15 residues. Per germline, CDR1 KGHSH and CDR2 LQKENI. In nucleotides, the CDR3 is TGTGCCAGCTCACCACCGGAGGACAGGGTCAATGAGCAGTTCTTC. Translated: CASSPPEDRVNEQFF.

This clonotype appeared a few times. The genes are TRBV4-3 and TRBJ1-6, with 9 bases fitting TRBD1. The junction had 5 bases not matched to a gene; V was cut back by 4 bases and J by 7 bases. Germline V gene sequence: CDR1 LGHNA, CDR2 YSLEER. This CDR3 is built from 15 residues. In nucleotides, the CDR3 is TGCGCCAGCAGCCGGAGAGGACAGGGGAATTCACCCCTCCACTTT. It codes for CASSRRGQGNSPLHF.

This clonotype was found a few times. The CDR3 sequence: CSASRFATLPQETQYF. CDR3 DNA: TGCAGTGCTAGCAGGTTTGCGACTCTCCCCCAAGAGACCCAGTACTTC. V gene TRBV20-1 combines with J gene TRBJ2-5, with D unclear. The CDR3 sequence is 16 residues long. Deletions cut 3 bases from V and 1 base from J, with 18 bases between. The germline V gene encodes CDR1 DFQATT and CDR2 SNEGSKA (reference sequence).

The chain carries TRBV7-3 and TRBJ2-7; the match to TRBD1 covers 11 bases. Germline values: CDR1 SGHTA, CDR2 FQGTGA. The length of the CDR3 is 15 residues. With 5 bases clipped from V and 3 bases from J, the junction kept 6 bases outside the gene matches. The CDR3 reads CASSVSGTGGYEQYF. The CDR3 DNA follows: TGTGCCAGCAGCGTGTCCGGGACAGGGGGCTACGAGCAGTACTTC.

This sequence joins TRBV20-1 and TRBJ2-1; unclear D gene. Trimming cost V 4 bases and J 6 bases, with 16 bases left between them. Germline V gene data show CDR1 as DFQATT and CDR2 as SNEGSKA (reference sequence). The CDR3 has 14 residues. The CDR3 region has the DNA TGCAGTGCTAAGTGGTCCATCCTCGCCAATGAGCAGTTCTTC. Protein: CSAKWSILANEQFF.

The rearrangement uses TRBV5-1 and TRBJ2-3; no definite D call. The germline V gene has CDR1 SGHRS and CDR2 YFSETQ. Deletions cut 4 bases from V and 6 bases from J, with 9 bases between. This CDR3 comprises 12 residues. The DNA of the CDR3 is TGCGCCAGCAGCATTCACGGGGATACGCAGTATTTT. It specifies CASSIHGDTQYF.

This chain joins TRBV7-2 and TRBJ2-1, with unresolved D. The germline V gene encodes CDR1 SGHTA and CDR2 FQGNSA. V was clipped by 6 bases and J by 9 bases, with 15 bases between them. This CDR3 has 13 residues. The CDR3 loop reads CASSSGPKVEQFF. In DNA, the CDR3 is TGTGCCAGCAGTTCGGGTCCGAAGGTTGAGCAGTTCTTC.

V is TRBV7-2 and J is TRBJ2-1, with 13 bases aligning to TRBD2. The CDR3 is 17 amino acids. Per germline, CDR1 SGHTA and CDR2 FQGNSA. V shed 4 bases, J shed 6 bases, and the junction held 9 bases outside the gene matches. The CDR3 sequence is CASSSQLGLAGSNEQFF. The CDR3 DNA reads TGTGCCAGCAGCTCACAATTGGGACTAGCGGGAAGCAATGAGCAGTTCTTC. Complete variable domain (other parts from reference TRBV7-2 and TRBJ2-1): GAGVSQSPSNKVTEKGKDVELRCDPISGHTALYWYRQSLGQGLEFLIYFQGNSAPDKSGLPSDRFSAERTGGSVSTLTIQRTQQEDSAVYLCASSSQLGLAGSNEQFFGPGTRLTVL.

This sequence joins TRBV20-1 and TRBJ2-1; D is perhaps TRBD1 (6 bases). Germline V gene sequence: CDR1 DFQATT, CDR2 SNEGSKA (reference sequence). This CDR3 contains 14 residues. Trimming pared 0 bases from V and 6 bases from J, leaving 12 bases between. The CDR3, as DNA: TGCAGTGCTAGAGATCCAGGGGCGCCCAATGAGCAGTTCTTC. Amino acid sequence: CSARDPGAPNEQFF.

The chain uses TRBV5-4 and TRBJ2-5, with 8 bases matching TRBD2. V lost 4 bases, J lost 7 bases, and 15 bases stayed unmatched. The CDR3 extends over 16 amino acids. Per the germline V gene, CDR1 is SGHNT and CDR2 is YYREEE (reference sequence). CDR3 bases: TGTGCCAGCAGCCTAAATGCGGGGGGCCGTCCTGGGACCCAGTACTTC. This gives the protein CASSLNAGGRPGTQYF.

This clonotype came up a few times. J is TRBJ2-7 and V is TRBV20-1; 9 nucleotides align to TRBD2. There are 15 residues in the CDR3. J was trimmed by 3 bases and V by 0 bases; bases with no gene match: 6. Per the germline V gene, CDR1 is DFQATT and CDR2 is SNEGSKA (reference sequence). In DNA, the CDR3 is TGCAGTGCTAGAGAACCAGCGGGGGGTTTCTACGAGCAGTACTTC. Protein sequence: CSAREPAGGFYEQYF.